This T cell receptor beta chain was captured by sequencing in a study of metastatic and nonmetastatic thyroid tumors. For the study at large: Repertoires were compared across blood and tumor or nodule tissue from malignant and benign thyroid patients. Notes on the study in general: Reportedly, malignant thyroid tumors had significantly higher TCR beta diversity than benign nodules, in blood and tumor.

No patient received treatment before thyroid surgery. The CDR3 has 13 amino acids. The ends were cut back, 3 bases at V and 7 bases at J, with 13 bases in the middle. Per germline, CDR1 KGHSH and CDR2 LQKENI. MiXCR reprocessed the PCR reads for TCRdb. The sample includes some 55,000 clones, 20% seen only once; the top ten take about 3.9%. This clone was detected many times. Its antigen is not identified. The chain joins TRBV18 to TRBJ2-7; D could derive from TRBD1 or TRBD2 (5 bases each). The clonotype was recovered from a female donor with papillary thyroid cancer or a benign thyroid nodule (not recorded which). Some clones in this sample may be carry-over from other donors' samples. The sample was blood. The CDR3 nucleotides are TGTGCCAGCTCACCCTCCTCCGAGGGGGAGCAGTACTTC. It specifies CASSPSSEGEQYF.